These 18 T cell receptor beta chains came from one sample sequenced in a study of OX40 agonist ivuxolimab in advanced cancers. Sequenced by immunoSEQ multiplex PCR; TCRdb stores in-frame clones only, minus some. The data show 74,000 or so clones, with 85% seen just once and less than 2.5% held by the top ten. The sample here was CD4+ or CD8+ T cells sorted from blood, taken in a trial of the OX40 agonist ivuxolimab. The receptors derive from an adult with an advanced solid tumor such as melanoma, head and neck, liver or kidney cancer.

V is TRBV7-2 and J is TRBJ1-5; 7 positions match TRBD1. The CDR3 is made up of 17 amino acids. The germline CDR1 and CDR2 sequences are SGHTA and FQGNSA. J gave up 2 bases and V 2 bases, and 9 bases lay outside the gene matches. The CDR3 bases are TGTGCCAGCAGCTTAATCGCAGGGGGGGTTGGCAATCAGCCCCAGCATTTT. Its translation: CASSLIAGGVGNQPQHF.

In DNA, the CDR3 is TGCAGCGGCGGGACAGGGGTTGAGCAGTTCTTC. Protein sequence: CSGGTGVEQFF. This chain links TRBV29-1 with TRBJ2-1; TRBD1 agrees at 10 bases. This CDR3 has 11 residues. Trimming cost V 7 bases and J 9 bases; bases outside gene matches: 3. The V gene's germline CDR1 is SQVTM and CDR2 ANQGSEA.

This clone was counted a single time. The chain uses TRBV15 and TRBJ1-5, with D possibly being TRBD1 (6 bases). The CDR3 runs 15 residues. Germline V gives CDR1 LNHNV, CDR2 YYDKDF (reference sequence). The V end was cut by 7 bases, the J end by 6 bases, with 19 bases between. The CDR3 DNA sequence: TGTGCCACCAAACTTGCAGGGGACCTTGGTCAGCCCCAGCATTTT. Its protein is CATKLAGDLGQPQHF.

V gene TRBV6-1 combines with J gene TRBJ2-2; 7 bases are a match to TRBD2. The length of the CDR3 is 14 residues. Losses at the gene ends were 5 bases for V and 5 bases for J; bases not matched to a gene: 5. Germline CDR1 is MNHNS and CDR2 is SASEGT. The CDR3 region is CASSLGGETGELFF. The CDR3 coding sequence is TGTGCCAGCAGTTTGGGGGGGGAAACCGGGGAGCTGTTTTTT.

The chain uses TRBV27 and TRBJ2-7; 14 bases fit TRBD2. The length of the CDR3 is 16 residues. Germline V gene data show CDR1 as MNHEY and CDR2 as SMNVEV (reference sequence). V was clipped by 3 bases and J by 7 bases; unmatched bases: 8. The CDR3 bases are TGTGCCAGCAGTTTTAGGGGACTAGCGGGAGTTTATGAGCAGTACTTC. Residues: CASSFRGLAGVYEQYF.

The chain recombines TRBV14 with TRBJ2-3, with unresolved D. Trimming left V 1 base short and J 8 bases short, with 16 bases between. Germline CDR1 SGHDN, CDR2 FVKESK. This CDR3 has 15 residues. In nucleotides, the CDR3 is TGTGCCAGCAGCCAAGGAGATTGGCAATACGGTACGCAGTATTTT. Amino acid sequence: CASSQGDWQYGTQYF. The complete variable domain, with remaining parts taken from reference TRBV14 and TRBJ2-3, reads EAGVTQFPSHSVIEKGQTVTLRCDPISGHDNLYWYRRVMGKEIKFLLHFVKESKQDESGMPNNRFLAERTGGTYSTLKVQPAELEDSGVYFCASSQGDWQYGTQYFGPGTRLTVL.

V is TRBV9 and J is TRBJ1-5, with D hard to call. This CDR3 has 13 residues. The V gene's germline CDR1 is SGDLS and CDR2 YYNGEE. Trimming took off 4 bases at V and 3 bases at J, with 8 bases between the two ends. This CDR3 reads CASSLDINQPQHF. The CDR3 DNA reads as TGTGCCAGCAGCCTCGACATCAATCAGCCCCAGCATTTT.

The CDR3 loop reads CAIRPLDGGVSLRWRGTDTQYF. CDR3 in DNA: TGTGCCATCAGGCCCTTGGATGGGGGCGTCAGTCTACGTTGGAGGGGCACAGATACGCAGTATTTT. The chain combines TRBV10-3 with TRBJ2-3; D possibly matches TRBD1 or TRBD2 (6 bases each). CDR1 is ENHRY, CDR2 SYGVKD, per germline. CDR3 length: 22 amino acids. The V gene lost 6 bases and the J gene lost 1 base, with 35 bases spanning the gap.

The rearrangement uses TRBV5-1 and TRBJ1-6; a weak D match, TRBD1 (5 bases). This CDR3 region has 14 residues. The V end was cut by 4 bases, the J end by 4 bases, with 9 bases between. CDR1 is SGHRS and CDR2 is YFSETQ in the germline V gene. The CDR3 region has the DNA TGCGCCAGCAGCGGGGGATCTTATAATTCACCCCTCCACTTT. Encoded protein: CASSGGSYNSPLHF.

The CDR3 sequence is CASSYSPRGSYTEAFF. DNA for the CDR3: TGTGCCAGCAGTTACTCTCCGAGGGGATCTTACACTGAAGCTTTCTTT. This chain connects TRBV6-5 to TRBJ1-1, with D possibly matching TRBD1 (5 bases). V lost 0 bases to trimming and J lost 3 bases, with 14 bases between them. This CDR3 has 16 amino acids. Germline V gene lookup returns CDR1 MNHEY and CDR2 SVGAGI.

The J gene is TRBJ2-2, the V gene TRBV5-1; the D is unclear. Per germline, CDR1 SGHRS and CDR2 YFSETQ. Trimming shortened V by 2 bases and J by 3 bases, and 8 bases separated the two germline ends. The CDR3 runs 14 residues. This CDR3 is CASSLSGDTGELFF. DNA of the CDR3: TGCGCCAGCAGCTTATCAGGAGACACCGGGGAGCTGTTTTTT.

The chain joins TRBV20-1 to TRBJ1-1; possible D gene TRBD1, 5 bases. The CDR3 consists of 11 residues. The germline V gene has CDR1 DFQATT and CDR2 SNEGSKA (reference sequence). The V and J ends lost 5 bases and 6 bases respectively, with 10 bases between them. CDR3 sequence reads: CSAWGGAEAFF. The CDR3 DNA is TGCAGTGCTTGGGGGGGGGCTGAAGCTTTCTTT.

The chain combines TRBV19 with TRBJ2-7; possibly TRBD1 for D (6 bases). This CDR3 region has 12 residues. Between the trimmed V and J ends, which lost 6 bases and 4 bases, there was a span of 10 bases. In germline, CDR1 is LNHDA, CDR2 SQIVND (reference sequence). This chain's CDR3 is CASSRTVYEQYF. The CDR3 DNA reads as TGTGCCAGTAGCCGGACAGTTTACGAGCAGTACTTC.

The chain recombines TRBV29-1 with TRBJ2-3; no clear D gene. The CDR3 spans 15 residues. The V and J ends lost 6 bases and 1 base respectively, with 17 bases between them. Germline-derived CDR1 and CDR2 are SQVTM and ANQGSEA. The CDR3 nucleotides read TGCAGCGTCCTCCCCGGGTCTAGGGGCACAGATACGCAGTATTTT. Encoded protein: CSVLPGSRGTDTQYF.

V is TRBV4-1 and J is TRBJ1-6; D unclear. CDR3 length: 16 amino acids. The germline V gene encodes CDR1 MGHRA and CDR2 YSYEKL. Trimming pared 3 bases from V and 0 bases from J, leaving 9 bases between. CDR3 bases: TGCGCCAGCAGCCAGTTGATAAGCTCCTATAATTCACCCCTCCACTTT. Its protein product is CASSQLISSYNSPLHF.

The chain is built from TRBV23-1 and TRBJ2-7; 7 bases agree with TRBD2. TRBV23-1 is annotated as an ORF whose role is uncertain. The V and J ends lost 11 bases and 5 bases, in that order; junction bases with no gene match: 6. The CDR3 is made up of 11 amino acids. CDR3 amino acids: CASGGFDEQYF. Written as DNA, the CDR3 is TGCGCCTCGGGGGGATTTGACGAGCAGTACTTC.

V gene TRBV28 combines with J gene TRBJ2-3, with 7 nucleotides matching TRBD1. Trimming cost V 2 bases and J 2 bases; bases outside gene matches: 7. Germline V CDR1 and CDR2: MDHEN, SYDVKM. The CDR3 is 16 residues long. This chain's CDR3 is CASSLMRGRPTDTQYF. In DNA form, the CDR3 reads TGTGCCAGCAGTTTAATGAGGGGGCGACCCACAGATACGCAGTATTTT.

The V gene is TRBV2, the J gene TRBJ1-2; 9 positions match TRBD1. V was pared by 6 bases and J by 6 bases, with 8 bases of the junction left unmatched. Germline V gene lookup returns CDR1 SNHLY and CDR2 FYNNEI. The CDR3 contains 14 residues. The CDR3 nucleotides are TGTGCCAGCAGAACACAGGGGGCGGTTCATGGCTACACCTTC. Translation: CASRTQGAVHGYTF.